This TCR beta chain was retrieved from a study of beta chain features in type 1 diabetes. Whole-study findings and limits: All four CD4+ subsets of Type 1 diabetes patients contained TCRB CDR3s that were moderately but significantly shorter.

Isolated RNA was reverse transcribed in full, so expressed TCRB transcripts were sequenced. Measured with immunoSEQ multiplex PCR; TCRdb has only the in-frame clones, and not every one. The sample holds about 700,000 clones, roughly 13% seen once. Notes on this clone: Its antigen is not identified. Distinct nucleotide sequences in the sample also encode this CDR3.

V was clipped by 3 bases and J by 7 bases, with 10 bases between them. This CDR3 region has 12 residues. Germline CDR1 and CDR2: GTSNPN and SVGIG (reference sequence). The material sequenced was naive CD4+ T cells from blood. The chain links TRBV30 to TRBJ1-5; D gene unclear. This receptor was identified in a man between 18 and 29 years old with type 1 diabetes. The CDR3 spells CAWSPGGQPQHF. The CDR3 DNA reads as TGTGCCTGGAGCCCCGGAGGGCAGCCCCAGCATTTT.